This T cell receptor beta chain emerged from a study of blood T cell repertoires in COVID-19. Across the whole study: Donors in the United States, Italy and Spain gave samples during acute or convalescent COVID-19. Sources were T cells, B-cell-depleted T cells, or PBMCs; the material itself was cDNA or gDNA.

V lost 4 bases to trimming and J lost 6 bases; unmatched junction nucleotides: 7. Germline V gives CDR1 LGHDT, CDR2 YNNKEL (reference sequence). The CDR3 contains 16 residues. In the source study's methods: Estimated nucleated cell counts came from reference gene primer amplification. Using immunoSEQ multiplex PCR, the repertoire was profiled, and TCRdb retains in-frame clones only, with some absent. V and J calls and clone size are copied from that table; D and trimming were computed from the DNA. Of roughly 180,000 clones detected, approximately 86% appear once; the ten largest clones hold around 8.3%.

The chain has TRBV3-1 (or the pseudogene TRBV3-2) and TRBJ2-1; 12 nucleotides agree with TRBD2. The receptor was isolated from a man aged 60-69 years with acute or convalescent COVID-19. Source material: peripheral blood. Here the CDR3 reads CASSPRLAGDINEQFF. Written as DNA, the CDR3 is TGTGCCAGCAGCCCTAGACTAGCGGGAGATATCAATGAGCAGTTCTTC.